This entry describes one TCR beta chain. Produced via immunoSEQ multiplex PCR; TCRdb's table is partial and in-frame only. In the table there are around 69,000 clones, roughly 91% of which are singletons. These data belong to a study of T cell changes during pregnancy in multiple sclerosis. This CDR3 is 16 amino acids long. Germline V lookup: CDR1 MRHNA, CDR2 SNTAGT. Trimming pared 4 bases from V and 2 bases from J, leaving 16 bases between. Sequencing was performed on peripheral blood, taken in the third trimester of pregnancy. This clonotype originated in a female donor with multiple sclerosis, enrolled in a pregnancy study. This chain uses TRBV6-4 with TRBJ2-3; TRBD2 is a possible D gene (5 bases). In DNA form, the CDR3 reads TGTGCCAGCAGTGCGGATGAGGGTTCTCCCACAGATACGCAGTATTTT. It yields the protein CASSADEGSPTDTQYF.